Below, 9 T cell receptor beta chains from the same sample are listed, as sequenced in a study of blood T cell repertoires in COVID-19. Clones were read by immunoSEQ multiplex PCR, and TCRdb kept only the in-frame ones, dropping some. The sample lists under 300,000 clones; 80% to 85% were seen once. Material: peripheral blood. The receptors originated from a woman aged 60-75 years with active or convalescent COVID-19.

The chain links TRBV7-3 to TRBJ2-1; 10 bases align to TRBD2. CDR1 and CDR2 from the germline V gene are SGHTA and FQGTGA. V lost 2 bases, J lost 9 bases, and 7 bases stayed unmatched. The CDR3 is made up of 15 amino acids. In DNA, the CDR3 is TGTGCCAGCAGCTTAGAGGTAGCGGGGGGCCCTGAGCAGTTCTTC. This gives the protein CASSLEVAGGPEQFF.

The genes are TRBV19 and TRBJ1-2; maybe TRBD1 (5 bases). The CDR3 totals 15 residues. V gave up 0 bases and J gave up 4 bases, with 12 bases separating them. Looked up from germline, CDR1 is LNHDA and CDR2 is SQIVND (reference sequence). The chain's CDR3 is CASSIEPIRVYGYTF. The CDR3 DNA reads TGTGCCAGTAGTATAGAGCCCATCAGGGTCTATGGCTACACCTTC.

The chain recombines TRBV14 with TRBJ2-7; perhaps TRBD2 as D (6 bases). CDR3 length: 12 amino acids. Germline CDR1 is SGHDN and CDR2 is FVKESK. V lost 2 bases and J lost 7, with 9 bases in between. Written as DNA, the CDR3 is TGTGCCAGCAGCCAAAGACTAGGGGAGCAGTACTTC. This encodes CASSQRLGEQYF.

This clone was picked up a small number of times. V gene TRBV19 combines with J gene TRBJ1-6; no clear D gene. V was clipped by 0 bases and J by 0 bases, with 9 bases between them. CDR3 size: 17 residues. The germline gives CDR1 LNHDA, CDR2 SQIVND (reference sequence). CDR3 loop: CASSIDLTGSYNSPLHF. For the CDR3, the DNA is TGTGCCAGTAGTATAGATCTAACGGGCTCCTATAATTCACCCCTCCACTTT.

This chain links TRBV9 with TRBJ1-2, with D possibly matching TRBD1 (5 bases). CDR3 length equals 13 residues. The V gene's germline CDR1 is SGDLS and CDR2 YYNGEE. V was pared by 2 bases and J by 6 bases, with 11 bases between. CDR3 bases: TGTGCCAGCAGCGTCGGGGGGGAACATGGCTACACCTTC. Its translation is CASSVGGEHGYTF. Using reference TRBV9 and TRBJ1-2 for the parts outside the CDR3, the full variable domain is DSGVTQTPKHLITATGQRVTLRCSPRSGDLSVYWYQQSLDQGLQFLIQYYNGEERAKGNILERFSAQQFPDLHSELNLSSLELGDSALYFCASSVGGEHGYTFGSGTRLTVV.

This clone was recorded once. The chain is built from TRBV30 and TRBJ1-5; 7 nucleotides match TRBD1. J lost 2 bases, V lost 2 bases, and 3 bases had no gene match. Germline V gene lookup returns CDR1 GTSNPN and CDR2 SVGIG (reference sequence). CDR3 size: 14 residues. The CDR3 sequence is CAWSRGRGNQPQHF. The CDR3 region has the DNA TGTGCCTGGAGTAGGGGGCGCGGCAATCAGCCCCAGCATTTT.

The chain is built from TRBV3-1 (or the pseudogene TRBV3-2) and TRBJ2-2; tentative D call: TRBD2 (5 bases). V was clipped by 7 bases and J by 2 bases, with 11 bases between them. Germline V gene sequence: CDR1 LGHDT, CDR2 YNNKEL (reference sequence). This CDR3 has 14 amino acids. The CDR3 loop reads CASNERGNTGELFF. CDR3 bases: TGTGCCAGCAACGAACGGGGAAACACCGGGGAGCTGTTTTTT.

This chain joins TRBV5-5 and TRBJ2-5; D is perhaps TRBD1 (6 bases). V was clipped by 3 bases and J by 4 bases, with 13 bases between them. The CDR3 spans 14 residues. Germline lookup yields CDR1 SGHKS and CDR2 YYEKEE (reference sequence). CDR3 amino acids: CASSSPQGRETQYF. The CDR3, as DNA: TGTGCCAGCAGCTCACCACAGGGTCGAGAGACCCAGTACTTC.

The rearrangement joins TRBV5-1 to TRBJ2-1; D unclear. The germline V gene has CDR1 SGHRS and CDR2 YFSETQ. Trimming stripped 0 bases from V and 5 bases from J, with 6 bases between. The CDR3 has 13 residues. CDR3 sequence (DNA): TGCGCCAGCAGCTTGGGTCAGGACAATGAGCAGTTCTTC. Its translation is CASSLGQDNEQFF.